This entry describes one T cell receptor beta chain. Germline-derived CDR1 and CDR2 are LNHNV and YYDKDF (reference sequence). After removal of 0 bases from V and 2 bases from J, the junction contained 8 bases not matched to a gene. The CDR3 is 17 amino acids. When the RNA was reverse transcribed, random hexamers were used with an input of about 0.5 to 1 ug. TCRdb used MiXCR to reprocess the immunoSEQ multiplex PCR reads, holding one entry per CDR3 protein. The sample records 100,000 to 110,000 distinct CDR3 sequences, around 95% being singletons. Sequencing targeted TCR beta in T cells from blood (CD8+ and CD4+). These data come from a study of CD8 T cells in Susac syndrome.

This sequence was found in a human donor with Susac syndrome. This chain joins TRBV15 and TRBJ2-3; 7 nucleotides agree with TRBD2. The sequenced material came from CD8+ T cells from PBMCs. The CDR3 DNA reads as TGTGCCACCAGCAGAGATAATCTAGCGGCTACCACAGATACGCAGTATTTT. Residues: CATSRDNLAATTDTQYF.